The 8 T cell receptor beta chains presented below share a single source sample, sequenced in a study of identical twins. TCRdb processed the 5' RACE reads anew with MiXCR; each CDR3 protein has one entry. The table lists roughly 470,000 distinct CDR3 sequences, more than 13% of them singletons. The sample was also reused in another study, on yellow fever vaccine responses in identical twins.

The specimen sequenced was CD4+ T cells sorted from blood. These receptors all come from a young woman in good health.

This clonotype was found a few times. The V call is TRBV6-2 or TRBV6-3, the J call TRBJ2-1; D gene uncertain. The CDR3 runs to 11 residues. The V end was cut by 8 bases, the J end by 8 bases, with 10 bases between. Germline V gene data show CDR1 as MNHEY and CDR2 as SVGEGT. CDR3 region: CASLFGYEQFF. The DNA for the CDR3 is TGTGCCAGCCTATTTGGGTATGAGCAGTTCTTC.

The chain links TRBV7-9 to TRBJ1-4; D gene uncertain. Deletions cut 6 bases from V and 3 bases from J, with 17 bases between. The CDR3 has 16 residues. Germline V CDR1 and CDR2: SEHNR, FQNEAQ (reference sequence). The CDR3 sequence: CASSSRTGKANEKLFF. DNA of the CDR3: TGTGCCAGCAGTTCTAGAACGGGGAAAGCTAATGAAAAACTGTTTTTT. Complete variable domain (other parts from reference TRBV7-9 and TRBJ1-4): DTGVSQNPRHKITKRGQNVTFRCDPISEHNRLYWYRQTLGQGPEFLTYFQNEAQLEKSRLLSDRFSAERPKGSFSTLEIQRTEQGDSAMYLCASSSRTGKANEKLFFGSGTQLSVL.

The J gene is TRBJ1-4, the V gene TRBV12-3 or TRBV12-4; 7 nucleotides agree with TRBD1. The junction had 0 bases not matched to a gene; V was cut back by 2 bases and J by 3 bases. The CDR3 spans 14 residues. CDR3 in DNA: TGTGCCAGCAGTTTAAGGGGGCCTAATGAAAAACTGTTTTTT. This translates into CASSLRGPNEKLFF.

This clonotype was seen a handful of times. The CDR3 DNA follows: TGCGCCAGCAGTCAATCGGGCGACAGCTCCTACAATGAGCAGTTCTTC. This sequence encodes CASSQSGDSSYNEQFF. This rearrangement joins TRBV23-1 to TRBJ2-1, with a tentative D call TRBD1 (5 bases). TRBV23-1 is an open reading frame whose function is uncertain. This CDR3 has 16 amino acids. The germline V and J ends were trimmed by 0 bases and 0 bases, with 9 bases remaining between them.

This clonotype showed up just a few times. The CDR3 region has the DNA TGTGCCAGCAGTTATCGGTCCGGGAGTGATGAGCAGTTCTTC. It yields the protein CASSYRSGSDEQFF. The chain joins TRBV6-5 to TRBJ2-1; TRBD2 is a possible D gene (6 bases). Looked up from germline, CDR1 is MNHEY and CDR2 is SVGAGI. The length of the CDR3 is 14 residues. Trimming stripped 3 bases from V and 8 bases from J, with 14 bases between.

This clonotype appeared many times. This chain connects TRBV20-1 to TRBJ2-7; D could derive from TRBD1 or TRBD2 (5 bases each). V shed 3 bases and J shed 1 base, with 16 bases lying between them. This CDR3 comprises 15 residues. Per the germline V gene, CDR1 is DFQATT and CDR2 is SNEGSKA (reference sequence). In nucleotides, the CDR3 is TGCAGTGCTAGGTCCTCACAAGGGGAGTCCTACGAGCAGTACTTC. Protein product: CSARSSQGESYEQYF.

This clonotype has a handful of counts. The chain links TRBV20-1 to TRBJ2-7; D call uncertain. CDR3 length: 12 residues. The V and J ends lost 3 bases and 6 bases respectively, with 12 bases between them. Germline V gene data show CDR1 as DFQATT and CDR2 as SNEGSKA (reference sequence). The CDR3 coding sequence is TGCAGTGCTAGGATGGTGGAGTTCGAGCAGTACTTC. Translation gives CSARMVEFEQYF.

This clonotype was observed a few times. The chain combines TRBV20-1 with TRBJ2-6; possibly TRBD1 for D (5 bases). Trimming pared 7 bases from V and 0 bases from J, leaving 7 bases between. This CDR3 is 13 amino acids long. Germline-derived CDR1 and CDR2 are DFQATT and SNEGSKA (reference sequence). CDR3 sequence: CSVQDSGANVLTF. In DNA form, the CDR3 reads TGCAGTGTACAGGACTCTGGGGCCAACGTCCTGACTTTC.